The 18 T cell receptor beta chains below all came from one sample that was sequenced in a study of T cell responses to AZD1222 COVID-19 vaccine. The protocol was immunoSEQ multiplex PCR, while the TCRdb copy is restricted to in-frame clones and leaves out a portion. The data hold about 93,000 clones, with 70% to 90% observed a single time. Sequenced here: peripheral blood, sampled on day 0 of AZD1222 vaccination. Every receptor here comes from an adult in good health.

This chain links TRBV11-3 with TRBJ1-2; D remains ambiguous. Trimming left V 0 bases short and J 8 bases short, with 10 bases between. Germline CDR1 and CDR2: SGHNT and YENEEA. The CDR3 consists of 13 residues. CDR3 in DNA: TGTGCCAGCAGCTTAGATCAAGTGGGGGGCTACACCTTC. It translates to CASSLDQVGGYTF.

This chain uses TRBV19 with TRBJ2-2; D is undetermined. Trimming removed 6 bases from V and 7 bases from J, with 12 bases in between. Germline V gene sequence: CDR1 LNHDA, CDR2 SQIVND (reference sequence). This CDR3 is built from 13 residues. In nucleotides, the CDR3 is TGTGCCAGTAGCGATTCGTTCAGCGGGGAGCTGTTTTTT. It encodes CASSDSFSGELFF. Supplemented by reference TRBV19 and TRBJ2-2, the full variable domain reads DGGITQSPKYLFRKEGQNVTLSCEQNLNHDAMYWYRQDPGQGLRLIYYSQIVNDFQKGDIAEGYSVSREKKESFPLTVTSAQKNPTAFYLCASSDSFSGELFFGEGSRLTVL.

This chain connects TRBV11-3 to TRBJ1-2; D unresolved. V lost 5 bases to trimming and J lost 4 bases, with 14 bases between them. CDR3 length equals 14 residues. CDR1 and CDR2 (germline): SGHNT, YENEEA. The CDR3 is CASSLGQSGYGYTF. The CDR3, as DNA: TGTGCCAGCAGCCTTGGCCAGTCTGGCTATGGCTACACCTTC. Drawing the rest from reference TRBV11-3 and TRBJ1-2, the complete variable domain is EAGVVQSPRYKIIEKKQPVAFWCNPISGHNTLYWYLQNLGQGPELLIRYENEEAVDDSQLPKDRFSAERLKGVDSTLKIQPAELGDSAVYLCASSLGQSGYGYTFGSGTRLTVV.

The chain recombines TRBV18 with TRBJ2-7; D gene ambiguous. Germline lookup yields CDR1 KGHSH and CDR2 LQKENI. The CDR3 runs to 15 residues. Trimming removed 2 bases at V and 0 bases at J, with 11 bases between. CDR3 residues: CASSPASFSSYEQYF. CDR3 nucleotides: TGTGCCAGCTCACCAGCAAGCTTCAGCTCCTACGAGCAGTACTTC.

The chain carries TRBV3-1 (or the pseudogene TRBV3-2) and TRBJ2-7; 8 nucleotides line up with TRBD2. Germline trimming cut 1 base from V and 2 bases from J; bases unmatched to any gene: 4. Germline CDR1 reads LGHDT; CDR2 reads YNNKEL (reference sequence). The CDR3 is 15 amino acids. CDR3 amino acids: CASSQVASGPYEQYF. For the CDR3, the DNA is TGTGCCAGCAGCCAAGTAGCTAGCGGGCCCTACGAGCAGTACTTC.

The V call is TRBV29-1, the J call TRBJ2-5, with D possibly matching TRBD2 (7 bases). V was cut by 7 bases and J by 2 bases, with 11 bases left in between. In germline, CDR1 is SQVTM, CDR2 ANQGSEA. The CDR3 covers 12 residues. CDR3 sequence: CSAEGGQETQYF. DNA for the CDR3: TGCAGCGCCGAGGGGGGGCAAGAGACCCAGTACTTC.

On this clone itself: The same CDR3 is also encoded by other DNA sequences in this sample. This chain uses TRBV7-2 with TRBJ2-7, with D perhaps given as TRBD1 or TRBD2 (5 bases each). The germline V gene has CDR1 SGHTA and CDR2 FQGNSA. This CDR3 is 14 amino acids long. V was pared by 3 bases and J by 0 bases, with 9 bases between. The CDR3 DNA is TGTGCCAGCAGCTTGGGACGGAGCTCCTACGAGCAGTACTTC. Translation gives CASSLGRSSYEQYF.

The rearrangement joins TRBV6-2 or TRBV6-3 to TRBJ2-1; D is undetermined. The germline V and J ends were trimmed by 0 bases and 2 bases, with 11 bases remaining between them. CDR1 and CDR2 from the germline V gene are MNHEY and SVGEGT. The CDR3 loop spans 16 amino acids. The CDR3 DNA follows: TGTGCCAGCAGTTACTCGTCGTCTATACCCTACAATGAGCAGTTCTTC. Translated, it gives CASSYSSSIPYNEQFF.

CDR3 sequence reads: CSVGGDYSYEQYF. The DNA for the CDR3 is TGCAGCGTTGGGGGGGACTACTCCTACGAGCAGTACTTC. V usage is TRBV29-1 and J usage is TRBJ2-7, with TRBD2 identical over 7 bases. This CDR3 has 13 amino acids. Germline values: CDR1 SQVTM, CDR2 ANQGSEA. With 4 bases clipped from V and 0 bases from J, the junction kept 3 bases outside the gene matches.

The chain is built from TRBV18 and TRBJ1-2; D unclear. The germline CDR1 and CDR2 sequences are KGHSH and LQKENI. Trimming took 0 bases from V and 0 from J, leaving 14 bases between them. The CDR3 sequence is 17 residues long. DNA for the CDR3: TGTGCCAGCTCACCACCGCCCGATGGGCGCCCTAACTATGGCTACACCTTC. Translating it yields CASSPPPDGRPNYGYTF.

This chain uses TRBV4-3 with TRBJ2-1, with D possibly TRBD2 on 6 matching bases. The ends were cut back, 0 bases at V and 9 bases at J, with 27 bases in the middle. The CDR3 runs 19 residues. The V gene's germline CDR1 is LGHNA and CDR2 YSLEER. The CDR3 loop reads CASSQDLGWNSGLFPEQFF. CDR3 DNA: TGCGCCAGCAGCCAAGATCTAGGGTGGAATTCGGGACTCTTTCCTGAGCAGTTCTTC.

The chain couples TRBV27 to TRBJ2-5, with 7 bases fitting TRBD1. The junction had 2 bases not matched to a gene; V was cut back by 0 bases and J by 4 bases. Germline CDR1 reads MNHEY; CDR2 reads SMNVEV (reference sequence). There are 14 residues in the CDR3. DNA of the CDR3: TGTGCCAGCAGTTTATCCCGACAGGGAGAGACCCAGTACTTC. Translating it yields CASSLSRQGETQYF.

The V and J genes are TRBV6-4 and TRBJ2-3; D may correspond to TRBD1 or TRBD2 (5 bases each). The CDR3 runs 16 residues. Germline assignment: CDR1 MRHNA and CDR2 SNTAGT. V lost 7 bases, J lost 0 bases, and 17 bases lay in between. The DNA for the CDR3 is TGTGCCAGCACCGAGACTCCGGGACCAAGCACAGATACGCAGTATTTT. Its protein product is CASTETPGPSTDTQYF.

To note about this clone: The sample holds other DNA sequences that translate to the same CDR3. The DNA for the CDR3 is TGTGCCAGCAGCTCGACGGGCAACAATGAGCAGTTCTTC. It encodes CASSSTGNNEQFF. The chain uses TRBV11-1 and TRBJ2-1; D is undetermined. In germline, CDR1 is SGHAT, CDR2 FQDESV (reference sequence). V lost 4 bases and J 5 bases, leaving 9 bases between the germline ends. The CDR3 spans 13 residues.

The chain combines TRBV4-2 with TRBJ2-2, with TRBD2 matching 8 bases. J was trimmed by 5 bases and V by 4 bases; bases with no gene match: 9. The germline CDR1 and CDR2 sequences are LGHNA and YNFKEQ. This CDR3 spans 16 amino acids. This CDR3 reads CASSRQLAGQTGELFF. DNA of the CDR3: TGTGCCAGCAGCCGACAGTTAGCGGGACAAACCGGGGAGCTGTTTTTT.

The chain is built from TRBV24-1 and TRBJ1-2, with D unresolved. V lost 3 bases to trimming and J lost 8 bases, with 9 bases between them. The length of the CDR3 is 12 residues. CDR1 and CDR2 (germline): KGHDR, SFDVKD. This CDR3 reads CATSDELHGYTF. CDR3 nucleotides: TGTGCCACCAGTGATGAACTTCACGGCTACACCTTC.

This chain connects TRBV9 to TRBJ2-7, with 7 bases lining up with TRBD1. V shed 3 bases, J shed 2 bases, and the junction held 5 bases outside the gene matches. This CDR3 has 14 residues. Germline V CDR1 and CDR2: SGDLS, YYNGEE. The CDR3 sequence is CASSETGEPYEQYF. The CDR3 nucleotides are TGTGCCAGCAGCGAAACAGGGGAACCCTACGAGCAGTACTTC.

The chain employs TRBV5-5 and TRBJ2-7; possibly TRBD1 for D (6 bases). The CDR3 has 15 residues. CDR1 SGHKS and CDR2 YYEKEE come from the germline V gene (reference sequence). The ends were cut back, 4 bases at V and 2 bases at J, with 16 bases in the middle. The CDR3 protein is CASSPGSGTTYEQYF. The CDR3 DNA reads TGTGCCAGCAGCCCAGGTTCCGGGACAACCTACGAGCAGTACTTC.